Sequencing of this T cell receptor (beta chain) was carried out in a study of blood T cell repertoires in COVID-19. Libraries were prepared by immunoSEQ multiplex PCR; TCRdb keeps only in-frame clonotypes and omits some of them. The sample comprises around 280,000 clones, around 87% of which are singletons, and about 1.7% rests with the top ten. Germline trimming cut 3 bases from V and 4 bases from J; bases unmatched to any gene: 8. Germline V gene lookup returns CDR1 SGHRS and CDR2 YFSETQ. This CDR3 region has 15 residues. The J gene is TRBJ2-7, the V gene TRBV5-1; 9 bases match TRBD2. The TCR originated in a woman aged 18-29 years with acute COVID-19. Material for sequencing was PBMCs or T cells enriched from blood (not recorded which). As DNA, the CDR3 is TGCGCCAGCAGCTCCCCCTTGAGCGGGAGGTACGAGCAGTACTTC. Amino acids: CASSSPLSGRYEQYF. Full variable domain (missing parts from reference TRBV5-1 and TRBJ2-7): KAGVTQTPRYLIKTRGQQVTLSCSPISGHRSVSWYQQTPGQGLQFLFEYFSETQRNKGNFPGRFSGRQFSNSRSEMNVSTLELGDSALYLCASSSPLSGRYEQYFGPGTRLTVT.